The sample holds one count of the clone carrying this TCR beta chain. Its antigen is currently unknown. The sample comes from a study of cytomegalovirus exposure and HLA in healthy donors. Study findings and constraints: Several V segments, TRBV6-2 and TRBV6-3 among them, could not be told apart and were dropped. About 87% or about 30% of the time was how often most TCR beta V segments were productive, according to an earlier analysis.

PCR primers comprised 60 Vbeta and 13 Jbeta primers. Assay used: immunoSEQ multiplex PCR; TCRdb lists only in-frame clones, some missing. The repertoire has over 200,000 clones, around 85% of them found once; the top ten carry around 1.2%. Germline trimming cut 7 bases from V and 6 bases from J; bases unmatched to any gene: 8. From germline, CDR1 is SNHLY and CDR2 FYNNEI. The CDR3 has 15 residues. Healthy bone marrow donors made up the donors. This receptor was obtained from a human donor in good health. The sequencing input was PBMCs. The chain joins TRBV2 to TRBJ2-1; 11 bases fit TRBD2. The CDR3 here is CASMDTLAGGNEQFF. The DNA for the CDR3 is TGTGCCAGCATGGATACCCTAGCGGGAGGCAATGAGCAGTTCTTC.